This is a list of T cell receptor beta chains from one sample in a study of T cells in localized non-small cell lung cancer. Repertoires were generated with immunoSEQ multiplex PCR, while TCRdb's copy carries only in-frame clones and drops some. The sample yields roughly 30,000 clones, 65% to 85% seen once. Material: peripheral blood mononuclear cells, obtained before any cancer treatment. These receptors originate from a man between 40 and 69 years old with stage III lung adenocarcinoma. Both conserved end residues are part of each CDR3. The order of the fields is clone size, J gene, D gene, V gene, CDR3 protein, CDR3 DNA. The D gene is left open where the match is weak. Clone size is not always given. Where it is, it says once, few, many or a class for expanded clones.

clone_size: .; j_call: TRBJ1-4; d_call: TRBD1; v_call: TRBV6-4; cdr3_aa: CASSEGTGGSEKLFF; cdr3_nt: TGTGCCAGCAGTGAGGGGACAGGGGGAAGTGAAAAACTGTTTTTT
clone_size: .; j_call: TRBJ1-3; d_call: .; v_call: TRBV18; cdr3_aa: CASSPPPQGSGNTIYF; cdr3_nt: TGTGCCAGCTCACCTCCCCCCCAGGGTTCTGGAAACACCATATATTTT
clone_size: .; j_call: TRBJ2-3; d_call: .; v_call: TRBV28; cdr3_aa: CASRVRNGGTDTQYF; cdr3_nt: TGTGCCAGCAGAGTCCGAAACGGTGGCACAGATACGCAGTATTTT
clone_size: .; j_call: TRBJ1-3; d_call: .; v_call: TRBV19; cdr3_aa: CASSPGRYHSGNTIYF; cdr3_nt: TGTGCCAGTAGTCCCGGAAGGTATCACTCTGGAAACACCATATATTTT
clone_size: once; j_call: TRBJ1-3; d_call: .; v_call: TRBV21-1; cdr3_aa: CASTQGQLNSGNTIYF; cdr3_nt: TGTGCCAGCACCCAGGGACAGCTTAACTCTGGAAACACCATATATTTT
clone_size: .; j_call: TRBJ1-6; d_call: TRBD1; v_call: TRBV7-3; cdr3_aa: CASSSGQTNSPLHF; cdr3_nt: TGTGCCAGCAGCTCGGGACAGACGAATTCACCCCTCCACTTT
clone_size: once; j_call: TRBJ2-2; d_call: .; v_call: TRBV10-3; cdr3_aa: CAISGTGELFF; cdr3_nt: TGTGCCATCAGTGGCACCGGGGAGCTGTTTTTT
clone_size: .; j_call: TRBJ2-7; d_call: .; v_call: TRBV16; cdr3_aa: CASSQYSEARKFYEQYF; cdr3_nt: TGTGCCAGCAGCCAATATTCAGAGGCAAGGAAATTTTACGAGCAGTACTTC
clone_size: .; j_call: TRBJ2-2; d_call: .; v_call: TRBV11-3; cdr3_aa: CASSLGDGELFF; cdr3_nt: TGTGCCAGCAGCTTGGGCGACGGGGAGCTGTTTTTT
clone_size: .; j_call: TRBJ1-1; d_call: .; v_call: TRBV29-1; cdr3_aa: CSASTLFTEAFF; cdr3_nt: TGCAGTGCCTCGACCTTGTTCACTGAAGCTTTCTTT